This T cell receptor (beta chain) emerged from a study of T cell responses to AZD1222 COVID-19 vaccine (dated by TCRdb to about 2021). Background for the entire study: Because spike-specific TCR depth and breadth did not differ between the two schedules, AZD1222 recipients who got a second dose at roughly 4 weeks were pooled with those who got a second dose at roughly 12 weeks. Trial participants were enrolled by age into subgroups of 18-55, 56-69 and 70-plus years, and around 150, 28 and 57 TCR-sequenced participants, respectively, were included in these subgroups. A total of about 250 trial participants underwent TCR sequencing, of whom roughly 210 had received two doses of AZD1222 and approximately 26 had received two doses of the MenACWY control vaccine.

The CDR3 regions of human TCRbeta chains were analyzed by immunosequencing. The authors' analysis ran thus. TCRs in the repertoires were matched against a reference library of SARS-CoV-2-specific TCRs that had been generated with the MIRA antigen-specificity platform. Breadth was defined as the fraction of unique TCRs that were SARS-CoV-2-associated, and depth was defined as the fraction of total T cells that were SARS-CoV-2-associated. Using the MIRA data, each spike-specific TCR was mapped to the spike region that the TCR reacts to and placed in a CD4 or CD8 class. Log10-transformed breadth and depth values were compared by one-way ANOVA with Sidak's multiple comparisons tests. TCRdb carries this immuneACCESS record with in-frame sequences only. Its versions omit some clonotypes, under half of them owing to an unresolved V gene in the studies checked, with the rest unexplained. D and trimming were read from the DNA, whereas the V and J calls and clone size are those reported in that table. The sample has 95,000 to 110,000 clones on record, less than 95% of them singletons. The top ten clones comprise around 4.8% of the sample.

At the junction V is shortened by 3 bases and J by 5 bases; bases outside the gene matches: 5. From cysteine to phenylalanine, the CDR3 is 16 amino acids long. Of all the DNA, just the CDR3 is kept, 48 bases in frame from base 1. From a lookup of the germline V gene (reference sequence), CDR1 and CDR2 are SGHKS and YYEKEE. This sample's time point label indicates: baseline before first vaccination. Vaccinee samples came from UK trials COV001 and COV002, including a single-blind randomized controlled phase 2/3 trial of AZD1222 (ChAdOx1 nCoV-19) in healthy adults. For TCRbeta chain sequencing, PBMC samples were collected from trial participants at day 0 and at day 28 after the second dose. Results the study describes overall, beyond this receptor: In the small 56-69-year group, the increase in depth fell short of significance, most likely because of low power. Only five or six AZD1222 recipients were SARS-CoV-2 seropositive at baseline, limiting conclusions about previously exposed vaccinees. No day 14 peak-response samples were available, so repertoires were characterized only after the peak T cell response. A significant rise in spike-specific TCR breadth and depth was observed after two AZD1222 doses relative to day 0 and relative to MenACWY recipients. Most participants were white British and females outnumbered males, and the authors suggested that clonal diversity may have been underestimated. Nearly half of unique spike-specific TCRs reportedly recognized epitopes outside regions mutated in the B.1.351 and B.1.1.7 variants. The vaccine-associated CD4 TCRs covered the entire spike protein, and the dominant responses fell in regions 160-218 and 743-854.

About this clone: Its antigen is not yet known. Base-call qualities are not available, and no considerably larger clone is one nucleotide away.

Sequences were derived from peripheral blood, sampled on day 0 of AZD1222 vaccination. The chain was built from TRBV5-5 and TRBJ2-5; 15 bases in the junction line up with TRBD2. The receptor was derived from an adult in good health. The CDR3 is CASSSGTSGGWETQYF. The DNA reads TGTGCCAGCAGCTCCGGGACTAGCGGGGGGTGGGAGACCCAGTACTTC. With the portions outside the CDR3 filled from the reference TRBV5-5 and TRBJ2-5 genes, the complete variable region becomes DAGVTQSPTHLIKTRGQQVTLRCSPISGHKSVSWYQQVLGQGPQFIFQYYEKEERGRGNFPDRFSARQFPNYSSELNVNALLLGDSALYLCASSSGTSGGWETQYFGPGTRLLVL.